The 10 T cell receptor beta chains reported below all come from one sample, sequenced in a study of T cells in Graves' hyperthyroidism and ophthalmopathy. The CDR3 regions of TCR beta were amplified from RNA transcripts. Carried out on the TCR CDR3, a first-round RT-PCR used the HTBI primer set. TCRdb passed the multiplex PCR reads through MiXCR, listing each CDR3 protein once. The profile shows about 590,000 distinct CDR3 sequences, 15% to 19% of them singletons. Input material: blood. The receptor set was obtained from a woman younger than 45 with Graves' hyperthyroidism.

Points on this clonotype: A much larger clone sits a single nucleotide away, making a read error possible. The gene calls are TRBV5-1 and TRBJ2-3, with 9 bases lining up with TRBD2. Germline V gene data show CDR1 as SGHRS and CDR2 as YFSETQ. The CDR3 loop spans 15 amino acids. The CDR3 is CASSPGLAEVDTRYF. In DNA, the CDR3 is TGCGCCAGCAGCCCGGGACTAGCTGAGGTAGATACGCGGTATTTT.

As to this clonotype: A much larger clone differs from this one at a single base, so this may be a read error. The J gene is TRBJ2-7, the V gene TRBV11-2; perhaps TRBD1 as D (5 bases). Germline assignment: CDR1 SGHAT and CDR2 FQNNGV. The V end lost 5 bases, the J end lost 4 bases, and 12 bases lay between the germline ends. CDR3 length equals 13 residues. The CDR3 DNA is TGTGCCAGCAGCAAGGGGCCCGGTTACGAGCAGTACTTC. This gives the protein CASSKGPGYEQYF.

This clonotype is a singleton in its sample. A read error may explain this, as a much larger clone is one base away. The chain joins TRBV7-8 to TRBJ2-7; D is ambiguous. Germline values: CDR1 SGHVS, CDR2 FQNEAQ. The CDR3 is 14 amino acids. Trimming removed 5 bases from V and 6 bases from J, with 17 bases in between. The CDR3 loop is CASSPAGDGCEQYF. The CDR3 DNA is TGTGCCAGCAGCCCCGCTGGTGACGGATGCGAGCAGTACTTC.

The genes are TRBV28 and TRBJ2-3; 14 nucleotides align to TRBD2. CDR3 length: 17 amino acids. From germline, CDR1 is MDHEN and CDR2 SYDVKM. V lost 2 bases and J lost 4; bases outside the gene matches: 5. The CDR3 nucleotides read TGTGCCAGCAGTTTAAGGACTAGCGGGGGGAGGCCAGATACGCAGTATTTT. Translated: CASSLRTSGGRPDTQYF. Full variable domain (remainder filled in from reference TRBV28 and TRBJ2-3): DVKVTQSSRYLVKRTGEKVFLECVQDMDHENMFWYRQDPGLGLRLIYFSYDVKMKEKGDIPEGYSVSREKKERFSLILESASTNQTSMYLCASSLRTSGGRPDTQYFGPGTRLTVL.

Ten or more counts support this clonotype. The CDR3 here is CASTPLRLNTEAFF. CDR3 in DNA: TGTGCCAGCACCCCTCTCCGGTTGAACACTGAAGCTTTCTTT. This rearrangement joins TRBV28 to TRBJ1-1, with D unclear. This CDR3 is 14 amino acids long. V lost 7 bases to trimming and J lost 0 bases, with 12 bases between them. Germline V gives CDR1 MDHEN, CDR2 SYDVKM.

This clonotype was counted between two and nine times. The CDR3 DNA sequence: TGCAGTGCTAGACCAACCTTGACAGGGGCGAGCTCCTATAATTCACCCCTCCACTTT. Encoded protein: CSARPTLTGASSYNSPLHF. The chain uses TRBV20-1 and TRBJ1-6; 8 positions match TRBD1. The CDR3 covers 19 residues. From germline, CDR1 is DFQATT and CDR2 SNEGSKA (reference sequence). V lost 2 bases and J lost 0; bases outside the gene matches: 12.

This clonotype was counted ten times or more. The chain recombines TRBV12-3 or TRBV12-4 with TRBJ2-1; D gene uncertain. The CDR3 sequence is 13 residues long. V lost 7 bases and J 3 bases, leaving 10 bases between the germline ends. The CDR3 DNA reads as TGTGCCAGCACGTTGGGCGTCTACAATGAGCAGTTCTTC. Translated: CASTLGVYNEQFF.

This clonotype was observed a few times. This chain joins TRBV2 and TRBJ2-7, with D possibly matching TRBD1 (6 bases). The CDR3 runs 14 residues. The V end was cut by 2 bases, the J end by 5 bases, with 13 bases between. Per germline, CDR1 SNHLY and CDR2 FYNNEI. The CDR3 DNA follows: TGTGCCAGCAGTGAAACCAGGGGATCCGACGAGCAGTACTTC. Translated: CASSETRGSDEQYF.

With respect to this clonotype: Mismatch with germline at one junction end may stem from a read error. The chain combines TRBV5-1 with TRBJ2-5; 8 bases match TRBD2. This CDR3 has 16 residues. Germline loops: CDR1 SGHRS, CDR2 YFSETQ. CDR3 loop: CASRKGLDSPSETQYF. Written as DNA, the CDR3 is TGTGCCAGCAGAAAGGGACTAGACTCACCCTCGGAGACCCAGTACTTC.

The chain employs TRBV5-1 and TRBJ1-2, with D possibly matching TRBD1 (5 bases). The CDR3 has 15 amino acids. Looked up from germline, CDR1 is SGHRS and CDR2 is YFSETQ. Trimming stripped 1 base from V and 13 bases from J, with 23 bases between. This chain's CDR3 is CASSLNRYAGTLGTF. In DNA form, the CDR3 reads TGCGCCAGCAGCTTGAACCGGTATGCAGGGACTCTCGGCACCTTC.